The present TCR beta chain was sequenced within a study of shared clonotypes between healthy human individuals. Background on the study: The donor pool was made up of two women and three men aged 18 to 49.

In germline, CDR1 is MDHEN, CDR2 SYDVKM. The CDR3 contains 14 residues. The V gene end was trimmed by 10 bases and the J gene end by 10 bases; junction bases not matched to a gene: 15. Sorted-subset replicate PCRs used approximately 200 ng of genomic DNA. This amount corresponded to tens of thousands of T cell genomes. Clones were read by immunoSEQ multiplex PCR, and TCRdb kept only the in-frame ones, dropping some. The sample contains 2 million to 3 million clones, approximately 93% of which appear only once. General study findings and limits: Generally, naive subsets came out with larger estimated richness than memory subsets. An expected dependence of interdonor clonotype sharing on sequencing depth was noted.

Turning to this clone: What it recognizes is unknown.

The chain employs TRBV28 and TRBJ2-1; 8 bases match TRBD2. The sample consisted of naive CD4+ T cells from PBMCs. As for subset: CD45RA+ positively selected. This receptor was taken from a man between 18 and 35 years old in good health. Some clones in this sample may be carry-over from other donors' samples. The CDR3 region is CATRASGGPKEQFF. In nucleotides, the CDR3 is TGTGCCACCAGAGCTTCGGGAGGGCCCAAGGAGCAGTTCTTC.